This T cell receptor (beta chain) was documented in a study of cytotoxic CD8 clonotypes in ibrutinib-treated CLL (dated by TCRdb to about 2021). Study-wide context: The cohort was composed of 10 to 11 relapsed/refractory and fewer than 16 treatment-naive patients; IGHV unmutated status was identified in around 17 patients. Partial responses were observed in about 24 patients and complete responses in 2; after a median follow-up of roughly 62 months, remission was maintained in approximately 14 patients and progression was observed in about twelve. The response samples were drawn at a median of 12 months into treatment, with a range of roughly 6 to 40 months. Samples averaged roughly 280,000 productive templates and 94,082 productive rearrangements. Longitudinal samples were available for about 30% of the 86 trial participants. Cryopreserved peripheral blood mononuclear cells were obtained prior to treatment, at the time of response, and at either disease progression or sustained remission. All remission and progressive disease samples were collected while patients were still receiving ibrutinib.

The time point label corresponds to: progressive disease on ibrutinib. Roughly 1.9 micrograms of genomic DNA were extracted from cryopreserved PBMCs for TCR beta library preparation. Longitudinal blood samples from CLL patients on ibrutinib monotherapy were analyzed using high-throughput TCR beta sequencing. The patients took part in an open-label, single-center phase 2 trial of ibrutinib monotherapy. CDR3 length: 17 amino acids, cysteine to phenylalanine. Left in the record is the CDR3 DNA by itself, 51 bases read in frame from the first base. V lost 1 base and J lost 6 bases; the stretch between them is 20 bases long. As encoded in the germline V gene, CDR1 is SGHDT while CDR2 is YYEEEE. Notes on this clone: What this receptor recognizes is not known. No clone much larger than this one lies a single base away; base qualities are absent.

The goal of deep resolution MiSeq sequencing was a depth between 1 in 1 million and 1 in 200,000 T cells, and coverage averaged 10x per clonotype. The immunoSEQ hsTCRB Kit was used to generate the TCR beta libraries. In the source study's methods: Data were analyzed with ImmunoSEQ Data Assistant and ImmunoSEQ Analyzer, with V, D and J genes assigned per IMGT definitions. Clonality, which ranges from 0 to 1, was calculated as one minus the normalized Shannon entropy of productive rearrangement frequencies. Only overrepresented clonotypes making up at least 0.05% of each patient's repertoire were included in the public clonotype analysis. Repertoires from roughly 13 age-matched healthy donors in immuneACCESS were used as clonality controls. Imported from immuneACCESS, the table was reduced by TCRdb to in-frame sequences with V and J called. These copies leave out some clones; in studies compared against another copy, an unresolved V gene accounts for under half, and the cause of the remainder is not known. That table is the source of V, J and clone size, and D and trimming were worked out from the DNA. Within this sample are fewer than 45,000 clones, with 71% of them counted one time only. The leading ten clones occupy 16% of the sample.

Broad study findings and their caveats: Public clonotypes were rare and either shrank or stayed stable during treatment, and the rise in clonality at ibrutinib response reflected expansion of private clonotypes. Sampling times were not matched between patients in sustained remission and patients whose disease was progressing, and lymph node repertoires were not examined. Baseline clonality exceeded that of age-matched healthy donors and correlated strongly with circulating CD8+ T-cell counts. Clonality rose at ibrutinib response, remained stable during sustained remission, and dropped back toward baseline at progression.

The rearrangement joined TRBV5-6 to TRBJ1-5; the D region possibly corresponds to TRBD1 (5 bases align). Sequences were derived from PBMCs, sampled at disease progression, from a patient treated with ibrutinib. The receptor comes from a human donor with chronic lymphocytic leukemia. The CDR3 region reads CASSLRGGRIIGQPQHF. In nucleotide form, the sequence is TGTGCCAGCAGCTTGAGGGGTGGGAGAATAATCGGTCAGCCCCAGCATTTT.